This T cell receptor (beta chain) was found in a study of blood T cell repertoires in COVID-19. The wider study: The United States, Italy and Spain were the sources of the acute and convalescent COVID-19 samples.

This CDR3 comprises 15 residues. V gave up 9 bases and J gave up 5 bases, with 22 bases separating them. CDR1 and CDR2 (germline): LGHDT, YNNKEL (reference sequence). Assay: immunoSEQ multiplex PCR; the TCRdb copy retains only in-frame clones and omits some. This table has a few hundred thousand clones, 70% to 90% appearing once. Sequencing was performed on peripheral blood. This chain connects TRBV3-1 (or the pseudogene TRBV3-2) to TRBJ2-5, with D perhaps TRBD2 (6 bases). The origin of this receptor is a man younger than 30 with active or convalescent COVID-19. CDR3: CASTSFGGRLETQYF. The CDR3 DNA reads as TGTGCCAGTACTTCATTCGGGGGTCGTTTGGAGACCCAGTACTTC.